Included here is one TCR beta chain sequence, with context. This specimen belongs to a study of blood T cell repertoires in COVID-19. Study details: Nucleic acid was either cDNA or gDNA, and it came from T cells, B-cell-depleted T cells, or PBMCs.

Assay used: immunoSEQ multiplex PCR; TCRdb lists only in-frame clones, some missing. The sample has over 120,000 clones, about three quarters seen once; the top ten hold around 3.2%. The CDR3 extends over 16 amino acids. CDR1 is SGHNT and CDR2 is YYREEE in the germline V gene (reference sequence). V lost 0 bases and J lost 0; bases outside the gene matches: 4. Recruitment covered over 20 US areas and drew participants whose ages spanned roughly 18 to 90 years. Clinical history as reported by participants underpinned cohort assignment. Cohort 3 recovered donors had two negative PCRs, clearance, or symptom resolution.

Source material: PBMCs or T cells enriched from blood (not recorded which). The chain has TRBV5-4 and TRBJ2-5; 8 bases agree with TRBD2. The sequence derives from a woman aged 45 to 65 who had recovered from COVID-19. The CDR3 sequence is CASSLGFSGDQETQYF. The CDR3 DNA follows: TGTGCCAGCAGCTTGGGTTTTAGCGGGGACCAAGAGACCCAGTACTTC.